A selection of T cell receptor beta chains follows, all from one sample in a study of post-analysis software for immune sequencing data. Using its own MiXCR run on the PCR reads, TCRdb lists one record per CDR3 protein. The sample holds over 150,000 distinct CDR3 sequences; around 34% are singletons and the top ten take 25% to 35%. The source material was blood, sampled after autologous hematopoietic stem cell transplantation. All receptors derive from a girl aged 5 to 17 with multiple sclerosis. CDR3s include the opening cysteine and the closing phenylalanine or tryptophan. D genes are given only for firm matches. Clone sizes are given selectively: once, few, many, or a class where the clone is expanded.

abundance,v_gene,d_gene,j_gene,CDR3nt,CDR3aa
.,TRBV7-9,.,TRBJ1-4,TGTGCCAGCAGCTTCTCAGGGTCTGGGGAAAAACTGTTTTTT,CASSFSGSGEKLFF
few,TRBV7-3,.,TRBJ2-3,TGTGCCAGCAGCTTAACGAGGGCAGATACGCAGTATTTT,CASSLTRADTQYF
.,TRBV20-1,.,TRBJ1-6,TGCAGTGCCAGGGCTGGCTGGGGCCCCTATAATTCACCCCTCCACTTT,CSARAGWGPYNSPLHF
.,TRBV7-2,.,TRBJ2-2,TGTGCCAGCAGCGCGACACCGGGACCCCACACCGGGGAGCTGTTTTTT,CASSATPGPHTGELFF
once,TRBV20-1,.,TRBJ2-6,TGCAGTGCTAGGGCCAGCCCCTCTGGGGCCAACGTCCTGACTTTC,CSARASPSGANVLTF
.,TRBV25-1,TRBD1,TRBJ2-7,TGTGCCAGCAGGGCGGACAGGGGGGGTTACGAGCAGTACTTC,CASRADRGGYEQYF
.,TRBV5-5,.,TRBJ2-7,TGTGCCAGCAGCCCGGGACCTGGGGTCTACGAGCAGTACTTC,CASSPGPGVYEQYF
.,TRBV13,TRBD1,TRBJ2-1,TGTGCCAGCAGCTTAACGCGGACAGGGGTTTTGTTCTTC,CASSLTRTGVLFF
.,TRBV28,.,TRBJ2-1,TGTGCCAGCAGTTTCTGGACCTCTCAAACCTACAATGAGCAGTTCTTC,CASSFWTSQTYNEQFF
few,TRBV29-1,TRBD2,TRBJ2-5,TGCAGCGCACGACCCGGAGCGGGGCAAGAAGAGACCCAGTACTTC,CSARPGAGQEETQYF
once,TRBV7-9,TRBD2,TRBJ2-1,TGTGCCAGCAGCCTAGGACTAGCGGGGGGGACTTTGTTCTTC,CASSLGLAGGTLFF
.,TRBV4-3,.,TRBJ2-7,TGCGCCAGCAGCTTACAGGGGACTAAGTACGAGCAGTACTTC,CASSLQGTKYEQYF
few,TRBV20-1,TRBD1,TRBJ1-2,TGCAGTGCTAGGGGGGACAGGGGTGGCTATGGCTACACCTTC,CSARGDRGGYGYTF
few,TRBV20-1,TRBD1,TRBJ2-7,TGCAGTGCTAGGGGGACAGGGGTCGGCTACGAGCAGTACTTC,CSARGTGVGYEQYF
many,TRBV20-1,.,TRBJ2-5,TGCAGTGCTCCGGGGCTCCAAGAGACCCAGTACTTC,CSAPGLQETQYF
.,TRBV7-9,TRBD1,TRBJ2-7,TGTGCCAGCGGGGACAGAGGACCCTACGAGCAGTACTTC,CASGDRGPYEQYF
.,TRBV18,TRBD1,TRBJ2-7,TGTGCCAGCTCCCGTGTGACAGGGGGTGACGAGCAGTACTTC,CASSRVTGGDEQYF
.,TRBV7-2,.,TRBJ1-2,TGTGCCAGCAGCTTAGCTGGAGGGGCTGGCTACACCTTC,CASSLAGGAGYTF
.,TRBV7-2,.,TRBJ2-5,TGTGCCAGCACGCTCAGGGGCGGACTTGAAAAAGAGACCCAGTACTTC,CASTLRGGLEKETQYF
.,TRBV12-3/TRBV12-4,TRBD1,TRBJ2-1,TGTGCCAGCAGTCGGCTTGACAGGGGGCGGAATGAGCAGTTCTTC,CASSRLDRGRNEQFF
.,TRBV11-3,TRBD1,TRBJ2-3,TGTGCCAGCAGGCACAGGGGGCGAGGAGATACGCAGTATTTT,CASRHRGRGDTQYF
.,TRBV9,.,TRBJ2-4,TGTGCCAGCAGCGTGCACGACAAAAACATTCAGTACTTC,CASSVHDKNIQYF
.,TRBV5-1,TRBD1,TRBJ1-1,TGCGCCAGCAGCTCGGACAGGGGGACTTGGAACGTTAGGAACACTGAAGCTTTCTTT,CASSSDRGTWNVRNTEAFF
few,TRBV10-3,TRBD1,TRBJ2-3,TGTGCCATCAGTACGGGACAGGGCACAGATACGCAGTATTTT,CAISTGQGTDTQYF
.,TRBV28,TRBD2,TRBJ2-2,TGTGCCAGCAGTCCCGGCTTTCGGCGGGAGGGCCGCAACACCGGGGAGCTGTTTTTT,CASSPGFRREGRNTGELFF
few,TRBV7-9,TRBD1,TRBJ1-2,TGTGCCAGCAGCTTAGAGGACAGGGGCAGCTACACCTTC,CASSLEDRGSYTF
few,TRBV7-3,.,TRBJ2-1,TGTGCCAGCAGCTCTAGCCCCTCCTACAATGAGCAGTTCTTC,CASSSSPSYNEQFF
few,TRBV12-3/TRBV12-4,.,TRBJ1-1,TGTGCCAGCAGTTTAACCTGGGACACTGAAGCTTTCTTT,CASSLTWDTEAFF
few,TRBV30,.,TRBJ2-2,TGTGCCTGGAGGGGTTTCTACACCGGGGAGCTGTTTTTT,CAWRGFYTGELFF
many,TRBV7-2,TRBD2,TRBJ2-3,TGTGCCAGCAGCCCCGGACTAGCGGGAGATACGCAGTATTTT,CASSPGLAGDTQYF
many,TRBV12-3/TRBV12-4,TRBD2,TRBJ2-5,TGTGCCAGCAGTTTGAGGCTAGCGGGAGGGAAAGAGACCCAGTACTTC,CASSLRLAGGKETQYF
few,TRBV5-1,.,TRBJ1-2,TGCGCCAGCAGCTTGACCCAACAGGGTAGTGGCTACACCTTC,CASSLTQQGSGYTF
.,TRBV7-2,.,TRBJ2-7,TGTGCCAGCAGCTTAATCGCGGGGGACACCTACGAGCAGTACTTC,CASSLIAGDTYEQYF
.,TRBV25-1,.,TRBJ2-7,TGTGCCAGCAGTGACCACGGGACACTATTCTCCTACGAGCAGTACTTC,CASSDHGTLFSYEQYF
.,TRBV7-9,.,TRBJ2-1,TGTGCCAGCAGCTTGGTCGGCAGTTCTGAGCAGTTCTTC,CASSLVGSSEQFF
.,TRBV20-1,.,TRBJ2-7,TGCAGTGCTAGGGGAGCCGGGATAATAACCTACAATGAGCAGTACTTC,CSARGAGIITYNEQYF
few,TRBV20-1,TRBD2,TRBJ2-3,TGCAGTGCACGAGGGGAGGGCCTCGGCGCAGATACGCAGTATTTT,CSARGEGLGADTQYF
.,TRBV7-9,.,TRBJ1-2,TGTGCCAGCAGCTTAGTAGCCGACCAGGGAGGCTATGGCTACACCTTC,CASSLVADQGGYGYTF
.,TRBV7-2,TRBD2,TRBJ2-5,TGTGCCAGCAGCCTGACTAGCGGGAGAAAAGAGACCCAGTACTTC,CASSLTSGRKETQYF
many,TRBV29-1,.,TRBJ2-6,TGCAGCGTTGGTTTTGGGCTTAAGGGGGCCAACGTCCTGACTTTC,CSVGFGLKGANVLTF
.,TRBV13,.,TRBJ2-3,TGTGCCAGCAGCCACTTCTCGTTAGCAGATACGCAGTATTTT,CASSHFSLADTQYF
few,TRBV20-1,TRBD1,TRBJ2-7,TGCAGTGCTAGACAGGTGGGGACAGGGGACTCCTACGAGCAGTACTTC,CSARQVGTGDSYEQYF
.,TRBV2,TRBD1,TRBJ2-7,TGTGCCAGCAGAGTCGGGACAGGGGCCTACGAGCAGTACTTC,CASRVGTGAYEQYF
.,TRBV28,TRBD1,TRBJ2-7,TGTGCCAGCAGCCTCCAGGGGGCCGCCTACGAGCAGTACTTC,CASSLQGAAYEQYF
few,TRBV6-2/TRBV6-3,TRBD1,TRBJ2-5,TGTGCCAGCAGCCCCGCCGGACAGGACATGTACCAAGAGACCCAGTACTTC,CASSPAGQDMYQETQYF
few,TRBV5-1,.,TRBJ2-4,TGCGCCAGCAGCTTGAACGGAGAAAACATTCAGTACTTC,CASSLNGENIQYF
.,TRBV28,.,TRBJ2-7,TGTGCCAGCAGCCAAGGCGGAGGCGAGCAGTACTTC,CASSQGGGEQYF
.,TRBV7-3,.,TRBJ2-5,TGTGCCGGGGGGTTTCGGAAACGTGAAGAGACCCAGTACTTC,CAGGFRKREETQYF